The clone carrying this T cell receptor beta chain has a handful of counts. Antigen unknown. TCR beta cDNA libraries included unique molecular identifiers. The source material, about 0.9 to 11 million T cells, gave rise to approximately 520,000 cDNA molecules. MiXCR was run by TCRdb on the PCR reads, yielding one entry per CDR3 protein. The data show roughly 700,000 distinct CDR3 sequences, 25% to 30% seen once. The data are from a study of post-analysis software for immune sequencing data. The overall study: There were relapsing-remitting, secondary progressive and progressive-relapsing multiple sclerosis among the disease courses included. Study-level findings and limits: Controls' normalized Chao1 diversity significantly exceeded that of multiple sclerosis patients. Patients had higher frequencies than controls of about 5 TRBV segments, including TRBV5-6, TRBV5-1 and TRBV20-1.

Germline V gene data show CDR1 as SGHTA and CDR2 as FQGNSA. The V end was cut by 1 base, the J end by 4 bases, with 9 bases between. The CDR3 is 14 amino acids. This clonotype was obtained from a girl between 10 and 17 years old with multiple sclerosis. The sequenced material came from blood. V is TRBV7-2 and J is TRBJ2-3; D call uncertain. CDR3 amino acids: CASSLGLFADTQYF. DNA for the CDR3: TGTGCCAGCAGCTTAGGGTTGTTCGCAGATACGCAGTATTTT.